These 30 T cell receptor beta chains share one sample of origin, sequenced in a study of spatial heterogeneity in lung cancer. Time point here: sample taken at primary tumor resection. TCRdb fed the 5' RACE reads into MiXCR, producing one record per CDR3 protein. This table has about 80,000 distinct CDR3 sequences, about 7.8% appearing once. Specimen: PBMCs, collected at surgery. Receptor source: a male donor with early-stage non-small cell lung cancer.

Ten or more counts support this clonotype. The chain is built from TRBV19 and TRBJ2-1, with D tentatively TRBD1 (6 bases). The germline gives CDR1 LNHDA, CDR2 SQIVND (reference sequence). This CDR3 has 16 amino acids. V was clipped by 1 base and J by 2 bases, with 12 bases between them. The CDR3 nucleotides read TGTGCCAGTAGTATAGCGGTAACAGGGCCCTACAATGAGCAGTTCTTC. This encodes CASSIAVTGPYNEQFF. Full variable domain (rest looked up from reference TRBV19 and TRBJ2-1): DGGITQSPKYLFRKEGQNVTLSCEQNLNHDAMYWYRQDPGQGLRLIYYSQIVNDFQKGDIAEGYSVSREKKESFPLTVTSAQKNPTAFYLCASSIAVTGPYNEQFFGPGTRLTVL.

This clonotype was detected only a few times. The genes are TRBV7-9 and TRBJ1-5; D not resolved. Germline CDR1 and CDR2: SEHNR and FQNEAQ (reference sequence). V was pared by 4 bases and J by 2 bases, with 9 bases between. The CDR3 is 14 residues long. The CDR3 DNA sequence: TGTGCCAGCAGCTCCCACGGGGGCAATCAGCCCCAGCATTTT. Amino acids: CASSSHGGNQPQHF.

This clonotype was seen at least ten times. The chain links TRBV28 to TRBJ2-1; 8 bases map to TRBD2. This CDR3 contains 16 residues. Germline-derived CDR1 and CDR2 are MDHEN and SYDVKM. With V trimmed by 4 bases and J by 5 bases, 10 bases remained unmatched. The CDR3: CASSSPQAGEHNEQFF. Written as DNA, the CDR3 is TGTGCCAGCAGTTCCCCCCAAGCGGGAGAACACAATGAGCAGTTCTTC.

The rearrangement joins TRBV9 to TRBJ2-2; D remains unclear. Trimming removed 4 bases at V and 1 base at J, with 14 bases between. The CDR3 is 16 amino acids. Germline V lookup: CDR1 SGDLS, CDR2 YYNGEE. CDR3 in DNA: TGTGCCAGCAGCCTCCCGGCTGGCCGGAACACCGGGGAGCTGTTTTTT. Encoded protein: CASSLPAGRNTGELFF.

This clonotype has more than one count but fewer than ten. The CDR3 DNA reads TGTGCCACCCTACTGCAAGATTATACAAATGAGCAGTTCTTC. Protein sequence: CATLLQDYTNEQFF. The chain couples TRBV12-3 or TRBV12-4 to TRBJ2-1; no definite D call. The V gene lost 10 bases and the J gene lost 7 bases, with 20 bases spanning the gap. CDR3 length equals 14 residues.

The table lists this clonotype with many counts. J is TRBJ1-1 and V is TRBV7-2, with no clear D. The CDR3 is made up of 15 amino acids. Germline assignment: CDR1 SGHTA and CDR2 FQGNSA. Trimming took 3 bases from V and 1 from J, leaving 12 bases between them. CDR3 sequence: CASSFTMSGNTEAFF. CDR3 DNA sequence: TGTGCCAGCAGCTTTACGATGAGCGGGAACACTGAAGCTTTCTTT.

This sequence joins TRBV7-9 and TRBJ2-3, with a weak D call TRBD2 (5 bases). The V end lost 4 bases, the J end lost 2 bases, and 16 bases lay between the germline ends. The germline gives CDR1 SEHNR, CDR2 FQNEAQ (reference sequence). The CDR3 runs to 16 residues. The CDR3 coding sequence is TGTGCCAGCAGCTCGCTCGGTATGGGAGACACAGATACGCAGTATTTT. This translates into CASSSLGMGDTDTQYF.

This clonotype was counted at least ten times. This chain connects TRBV19 to TRBJ1-6, with TRBD1 matching 7 bases. This CDR3 region has 14 residues. The germline V gene has CDR1 LNHDA and CDR2 SQIVND (reference sequence). V lost 8 bases, J lost 7 bases, and 8 bases stayed unmatched. The CDR3 bases are TGTGCCAGTGATACAGGGGCACGGAATTCACCCCTCCACTTT. Translation gives CASDTGARNSPLHF.

The chain recombines TRBV18 with TRBJ2-1; 8 nucleotides align to TRBD2. With 5 bases clipped from V and 7 bases from J, the junction kept 1 base outside the gene matches. The CDR3 sequence is 12 residues long. Germline V gives CDR1 KGHSH, CDR2 LQKENI. The CDR3: CASSKRENEQFF. CDR3 DNA: TGTGCCAGCTCAAAGCGGGAGAATGAGCAGTTCTTC.

This clonotype was recorded only once. A much larger clone sits a single nucleotide away, making a read error possible. This chain connects TRBV20-1 to TRBJ2-3; D is undetermined. Trimming pared 4 bases from V and 6 bases from J, leaving 8 bases between. Germline V gene lookup returns CDR1 DFQATT and CDR2 SNEGSKA (reference sequence). The CDR3 length is 11 residues. The CDR3 DNA is TGCAGTGCTACCTCCCGGGATACGCAGTATTTT. It is translated as CSATSRDTQYF.

Ten or more counts support this clonotype. V gene TRBV10-1 combines with J gene TRBJ2-7, with D maybe TRBD2 (5 bases). Germline CDR1 WNHNN, CDR2 SYGVQD (reference sequence). Trimming pared 4 bases from V and 3 bases from J, leaving 16 bases between. This CDR3 has 15 residues. CDR3 residues: CASSGIRGAVYEQYF. CDR3 nucleotides: TGCGCCAGCAGTGGGATTCGGGGAGCCGTCTACGAGCAGTACTTC.

This chain connects TRBV30 to TRBJ2-3; tentatively, D is TRBD1 or TRBD2 (5 bases each). There are 13 residues in the CDR3. The germline gives CDR1 GTSNPN, CDR2 SVGIG (reference sequence). V shed 5 bases and J shed 1 base, with 10 bases lying between them. The CDR3 region has the DNA TGTGCCTGGGAGGTGGGGGGCACAGATACGCAGTATTTT. Protein sequence: CAWEVGGTDTQYF. Variable domain in full (rest from reference TRBV30 and TRBJ2-3): SQTIHQWPATLVQPVGSPLSLECTVEGTSNPNLYWYRQAAGRGLQLLFYSVGIGQISSEVPQNLSASRPQDRQFILSSKKLLLSDSGFYLCAWEVGGTDTQYFGPGTRLTVL.

Many counts were recorded for this clonotype. V and J are TRBV24-1 and TRBJ2-3; D is tentatively TRBD1 or TRBD2 (5 bases each). The CDR3 is 19 residues long. Germline CDR1 reads KGHDR; CDR2 reads SFDVKD. V lost 0 bases and J lost 2, with 20 bases in between. The CDR3 bases are TGTGCCACCAGTGATTTGACCCCTCGGGACGCGACCCCCACAGATACGCAGTATTTT. This sequence encodes CATSDLTPRDATPTDTQYF.

Only a few counts were recorded for this clonotype. This chain links TRBV20-1 with TRBJ2-7, with TRBD2 as a possible D gene (6 bases). Per the germline V gene, CDR1 is DFQATT and CDR2 is SNEGSKA (reference sequence). CDR3 length: 14 amino acids. Trimming left V 6 bases short and J 1 base short, with 16 bases between. DNA for the CDR3: TGCAGTGCAAGTCCCCCGACTAGTTCCTACGAGCAGTACTTC. Protein: CSASPPTSSYEQYF.

Ten or more counts support this clonotype. V and J are TRBV24-1 and TRBJ2-5; possibly TRBD1 or TRBD2 for D (6 bases each). CDR1 and CDR2 from the germline V gene are KGHDR and SFDVKD. This CDR3 is built from 15 residues. Trimming took 4 bases from V and 4 from J, leaving 15 bases between them. The CDR3 here is CATSEPGAGGETQYF. The CDR3 DNA is TGTGCCACCAGTGAACCGGGGGCAGGTGGAGAGACCCAGTACTTC.

This clonotype was detected many times. J is TRBJ2-1 and V is TRBV5-1; 15 bases line up with TRBD2. Trimming took 7 bases from V and 10 from J; bases not matched to a gene: 3. Germline V gene lookup returns CDR1 SGHRS and CDR2 YFSETQ. CDR3 size: 13 residues. As DNA, the CDR3 is TGCGCCAGCGGGACTAGCGGGAGGAGGGAGCAGTTCTTC. Protein product: CASGTSGRREQFF. The full variable domain, in which reference TRBV5-1 and TRBJ2-1 provide the parts outside the CDR3, is KAGVTQTPRYLIKTRGQQVTLSCSPISGHRSVSWYQQTPGQGLQFLFEYFSETQRNKGNFPGRFSGRQFSNSRSEMNVSTLELGDSALYLCASGTSGRREQFFGPGTRLTVL.

Only a few counts were recorded for this clonotype. This chain connects TRBV27 to TRBJ2-6; 8 bases are a match to TRBD1. The CDR3 runs 16 residues. CDR1 is MNHEY, CDR2 SMNVEV, per germline (reference sequence). Unmatched junction bases numbered 4, after V lost 6 bases and J lost 0 bases. The CDR3 region has the DNA TGTGCCAGCAGGGGACAGGCCCTCTCTGGGGCCAACGTCCTGACTTTC. Its translation: CASRGQALSGANVLTF.

This clonotype has only a few counts. The chain carries TRBV10-2 and TRBJ2-3; the D gene is possibly TRBD2 (6 bases). The germline V gene encodes CDR1 WSHSY and CDR2 SAAADI. CDR3 length equals 14 residues. Trimming took 3 bases from V and 2 from J, leaving 9 bases between them. The CDR3: CASSELAHTDTQYF. As DNA, the CDR3 is TGCGCCAGCAGTGAACTAGCACACACAGATACGCAGTATTTT.

The chain is built from TRBV9 and TRBJ1-1, with D unclear. The CDR3 totals 14 residues. The V end was cut by 1 base, the J end by 13 bases, with 20 bases between. Germline V gives CDR1 SGDLS, CDR2 YYNGEE. CDR3 residues: CASSVFGSQGIGFF. CDR3 DNA sequence: TGTGCCAGCAGCGTATTCGGGTCACAAGGGATAGGTTTCTTT.

The chain has TRBV5-1 and TRBJ2-7, with D possibly being TRBD1 (6 bases). The CDR3 contains 14 residues. The V and J ends lost 0 bases and 4 bases respectively, with 11 bases between them. CDR1 SGHRS and CDR2 YFSETQ come from the germline V gene. CDR3 protein: CASSLAGTNYEQYF. CDR3 nucleotides: TGCGCCAGCAGCTTGGCGGGGACAAATTACGAGCAGTACTTC.

This clonotype was observed many times. This chain connects TRBV5-1 to TRBJ2-2, with TRBD2 matching 7 bases. This CDR3 comprises 16 residues. Germline V gene sequence: CDR1 SGHRS, CDR2 YFSETQ. V shed 4 bases, J shed 2 bases, and the junction held 8 bases outside the gene matches. CDR3 in DNA: TGCGCCAGCAGCCCCTTAGCGGGCTCAAACACCGGGGAGCTGTTTTTT. This gives the protein CASSPLAGSNTGELFF. The whole variable domain, filled in from reference TRBV5-1 and TRBJ2-2, reads KAGVTQTPRYLIKTRGQQVTLSCSPISGHRSVSWYQQTPGQGLQFLFEYFSETQRNKGNFPGRFSGRQFSNSRSEMNVSTLELGDSALYLCASSPLAGSNTGELFFGEGSRLTVL.

This clonotype has ten or more counts. This chain connects TRBV7-9 to TRBJ2-2; no firm D call. The germline V gene encodes CDR1 SEHNR and CDR2 FQNEAQ (reference sequence). The CDR3 contains 12 residues. Trimming took off 4 bases at V and 3 bases at J, with 3 bases between the two ends. The CDR3 spells CASSSYTGELFF. The CDR3 bases are TGTGCCAGCAGCTCTTACACCGGGGAGCTGTTTTTT.

This clonotype came up many times. This sequence joins TRBV9 and TRBJ2-7, with 9 bases matching TRBD1. The CDR3 is 15 residues long. V dropped 3 bases and J dropped 6; count of bases not matched to a gene: 10. Germline CDR1 SGDLS, CDR2 YYNGEE. The CDR3 sequence: CASSARDRVDSEQYF. CDR3 DNA sequence: TGTGCCAGCAGCGCCCGGGACAGGGTGGATTCCGAGCAGTACTTC.

This clonotype was seen ten or more times. This chain links TRBV20-1 with TRBJ1-2; tentative D call: TRBD1 (6 bases). Trimming took 3 bases from V and 4 from J, leaving 18 bases between them. The V gene's germline CDR1 is DFQATT and CDR2 SNEGSKA (reference sequence). The CDR3 loop spans 15 amino acids. CDR3 loop: CSASGPPAGAYGYTF. CDR3 nucleotides: TGCAGTGCTAGTGGACCACCGGCAGGGGCCTATGGCTACACCTTC.

The V and J genes are TRBV20-1 and TRBJ1-1; D possibly corresponds to TRBD1 (5 bases). V was cut by 6 bases and J by 1 base, with 18 bases left in between. CDR3 size: 15 residues. Germline assignment: CDR1 DFQATT and CDR2 SNEGSKA (reference sequence). The CDR3 nucleotides are TGCAGTGCACCCCGGCCAGGGAGGGGGAACACTGAAGCTTTCTTT. This codes for CSAPRPGRGNTEAFF.

The V and J genes are TRBV7-2 and TRBJ1-1; D unclear. The length of the CDR3 is 15 residues. The germline CDR1 and CDR2 sequences are SGHTA and FQGNSA. Trimming left V 2 bases short and J 1 base short, with 11 bases between. The CDR3 DNA is TGTGCCAGCAGCTTAAGCCCAGCAGCGAACACTGAAGCTTTCTTT. This translates into CASSLSPAANTEAFF.

This clonotype was detected only a few times. This rearrangement joins TRBV7-2 to TRBJ1-2; no clear D. Germline assignment: CDR1 SGHTA and CDR2 FQGNSA. The CDR3 runs to 15 residues. V dropped 1 base and J dropped 3 bases, with 12 bases sitting between them. The CDR3 nucleotides read TGTGCCAGCAGCTTAGATCACAGCCCTTACTATGGCTACACCTTC. Translating it yields CASSLDHSPYYGYTF.

This clonotype is medium-sized (0.01 to 0.1%) within its sample. The chain couples TRBV4-3 to TRBJ1-1; D remains ambiguous. The germline CDR1 and CDR2 sequences are LGHNA and YSLEER. This CDR3 region has 14 residues. The V gene lost 0 bases and the J gene lost 6 bases, with 11 bases spanning the gap. The CDR3: CASSQEWGFPEAFF. The CDR3 coding sequence is TGCGCCAGCAGCCAAGAATGGGGTTTCCCTGAAGCTTTCTTT.

This clonotype has more than one count but fewer than ten. V usage is TRBV23-1 and J usage is TRBJ2-7; the D is unclear. TRBV23-1 is an open reading frame, and its role is uncertain. The ends were cut back, 8 bases at V and 3 bases at J, with 2 bases in the middle. The CDR3 is 9 residues long. The CDR3 coding sequence is TGCGCCAGCGTCTACGAGCAGTACTTC. This codes for CASVYEQYF.

The chain combines TRBV20-1 with TRBJ2-7; TRBD1 matches at 8 bases. Germline V lookup: CDR1 DFQATT, CDR2 SNEGSKA (reference sequence). The CDR3 is made up of 15 amino acids. Trimming took 3 bases from V and 2 from J; bases not matched to a gene: 9. CDR3 nucleotides: TGCAGTGCTAGCCCCGGGACAGGCTCAACCTACGAGCAGTACTTC. Translation: CSASPGTGSTYEQYF.